This T cell receptor beta chain originates from a study of T-cell memory formation after mild COVID-19 listed by TCRdb under 2021. Study-level background: TCR sequence clusters from the two donors were found to be largely donor specific. Longitudinal TCRalpha and TCRbeta repertoire sequencing tracked T-cell clones expanding and contracting after mild COVID-19 in a couple of donors. The cohort comprised two young, previously healthy adult volunteers, one female and one male.

Overall study results and their limits: Whether the second-wave clones peaking on day 37 were SARS-CoV-2 specific was not confirmed. Some responding clones were detected in pre-infection memory, which suggested that pre-existing cross-reactive memory T cells had joined the SARS-CoV-2 response. The study included only a couple of mild cases, and larger cohorts that include severe cases with pre-infection samples were judged to be necessary. Clones contracting from day 15 to 85 had balanced CD4/CD8 phenotypes, while a second wave expanding from day 15 to 37 was biased towards CD4+. Contracting CD4+ clones were located mainly in the CM and EM memory subsets, whereas CD8+ clones were found to be enriched in EMRA.

Ficoll-Paque density gradient centrifugation was the method used to isolate PBMCs. The CDR3 starts with the cysteine, ends with the phenylalanine, and has 15 residues. Only the CDR3 DNA stays, 45 bases, in frame from base 1. V is pared back by 4 bases and J by 0 bases, with 11 bases lying between the germline termini. Taken from the germline V gene (reference sequence), the CDR1 and CDR2 loops are SGHNT and YYREEE. Sequencing used an Illumina NovaSeq 6000. TCRalpha and TCRbeta cDNA libraries were built by 5'RACE with constant-segment primers, adding sample barcodes and unique molecular identifiers. Trizol reagent was used to extract RNA from every sample. Amplification of the libraries took two PCR steps, and the second step added a second sample barcode plus Illumina TruSeq adapters. Sequencing of libraries was performed on an Illumina NovaSeq with 2 x 150 bp paired-end reads. For the original study's pipeline: Demultiplexing of reads and collapsing into UMI-guided consensus sequences were performed with migec v1.2.7. Using mixcr v2.1.11, UMI consensuses were aligned to TRA and TRB V and J templates and then assembled into clonotypes. Expanded or contracted clonotypes were those called significant by both edgeR and NoisET, with noise models trained on biological replicates. For edgeR calls, the cutoffs were a false discovery rate-adjusted p below 0.01 and a log2 fold-change threshold of 1. As an exploratory analysis of dynamics, max-normalized trajectories of the 1000 most abundant clonotypes were examined by PCA with hierarchical clustering. Separately sequenced CD4+ and CD8+ repertoires were used to assign a CD4 or CD8 phenotype to each responding clone. TCRdb reanalyzed the raw reads on its own, using fastp at Q25 for trimming and MiXCR for clone calling, and kept in-frame beta chains. Merged by CDR3 protein, the rows form single entries marked with the most common genes and DNA. These V and J calls are TCRdb output, not the study's own analysis. The sample profile shows over 130,000 distinct CDR3 sequences; 11% to 15% of them were found once. The leading ten clones occupy about 27% of the sample.

A word on this clonotype: The target of this receptor is not known. No clone much larger than this one lies a single base away; base qualities are absent.

The sequence joins TRBV5-4 to TRBJ2-1; TRBD1 is a weak D gene call, 6 bases matching. The sequenced sample was PBMCs or a T cell subset sorted from them (not recorded which). This receptor was identified in an adult woman who had mild COVID-19 (a few samples of this study predate the infection). The sample titles of this study are shuffled in the database, so cell type and time point are left out; the donor was told from shared clones. At the DNA level, the sequence is TGTGCCAGCAGCCAGGGGACGGACTCCTACAATGAGCAGTTCTTC. It codes for CASSQGTDSYNEQFF.